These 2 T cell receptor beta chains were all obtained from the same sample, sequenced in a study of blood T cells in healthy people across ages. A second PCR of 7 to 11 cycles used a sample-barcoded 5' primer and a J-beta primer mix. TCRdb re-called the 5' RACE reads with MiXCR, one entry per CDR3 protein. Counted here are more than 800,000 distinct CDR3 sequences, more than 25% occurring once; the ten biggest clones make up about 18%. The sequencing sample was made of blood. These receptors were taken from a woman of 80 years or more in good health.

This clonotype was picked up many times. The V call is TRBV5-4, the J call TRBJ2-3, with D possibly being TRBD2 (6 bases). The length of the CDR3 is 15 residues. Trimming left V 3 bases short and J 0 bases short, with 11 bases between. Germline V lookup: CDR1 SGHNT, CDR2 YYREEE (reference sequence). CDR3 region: CASSSPGGSTDTQYF. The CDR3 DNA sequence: TGTGCCAGCAGCTCACCCGGGGGAAGCACAGATACGCAGTATTTT. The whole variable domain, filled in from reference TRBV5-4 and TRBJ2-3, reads ETGVTQSPTHLIKTRGQQVTLRCSSQSGHNTVSWYQQALGQGPQFIFQYYREEENGRGNFPPRFSGLQFPNYSSELNVNALELDDSALYLCASSSPGGSTDTQYFGPGTRLTVL.

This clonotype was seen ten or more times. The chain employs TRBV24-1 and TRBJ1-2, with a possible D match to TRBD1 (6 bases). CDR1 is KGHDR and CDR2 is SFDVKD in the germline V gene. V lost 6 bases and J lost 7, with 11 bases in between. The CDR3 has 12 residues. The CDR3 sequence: CATSQQGRGYTF. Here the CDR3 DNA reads TGTGCCACCAGTCAACAGGGTCGTGGCTACACCTTC.